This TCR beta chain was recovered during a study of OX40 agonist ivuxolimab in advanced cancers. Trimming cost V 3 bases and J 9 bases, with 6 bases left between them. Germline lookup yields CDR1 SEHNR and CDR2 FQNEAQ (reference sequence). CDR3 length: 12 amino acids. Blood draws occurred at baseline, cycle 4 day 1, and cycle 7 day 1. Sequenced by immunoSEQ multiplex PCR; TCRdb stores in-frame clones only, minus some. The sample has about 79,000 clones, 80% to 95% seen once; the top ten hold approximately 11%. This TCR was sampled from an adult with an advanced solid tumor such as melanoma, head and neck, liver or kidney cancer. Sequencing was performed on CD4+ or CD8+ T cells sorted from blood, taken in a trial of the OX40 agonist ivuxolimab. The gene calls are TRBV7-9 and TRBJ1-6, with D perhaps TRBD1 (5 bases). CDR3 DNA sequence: TGTGCCAGCAGCTTCGACAGTTCACCCCTCCACTTT. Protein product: CASSFDSSPLHF.